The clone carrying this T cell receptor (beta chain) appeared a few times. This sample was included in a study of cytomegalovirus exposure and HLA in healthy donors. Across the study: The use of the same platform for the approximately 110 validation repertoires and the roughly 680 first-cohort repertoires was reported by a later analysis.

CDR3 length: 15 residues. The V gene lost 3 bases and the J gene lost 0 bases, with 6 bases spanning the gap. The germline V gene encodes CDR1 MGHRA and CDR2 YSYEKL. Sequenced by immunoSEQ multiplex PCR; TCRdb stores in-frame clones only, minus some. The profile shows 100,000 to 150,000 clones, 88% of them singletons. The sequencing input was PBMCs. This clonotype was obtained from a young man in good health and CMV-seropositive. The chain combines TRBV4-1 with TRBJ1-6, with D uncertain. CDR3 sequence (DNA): TGCGCCAGCAGCCATGAGAGCTCCTATAATTCACCCCTCCACTTT. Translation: CASSHESSYNSPLHF.